Included here is one T cell receptor beta chain sequence, with context. This sample was taken from a study of blood T cell repertoires in COVID-19. Produced via immunoSEQ multiplex PCR; TCRdb's table is partial and in-frame only. The table records about 180,000 clones, 80% to 90% of them present only once. The CDR3 has 13 amino acids. Germline loops: CDR1 KGHSH, CDR2 LQKENI. Trimming shortened V by 3 bases and J by 6 bases, and 11 bases separated the two germline ends. This receptor was obtained from a man between 60 and 75 years old with acute or convalescent COVID-19. Sequencing was performed on peripheral blood. The chain couples TRBV18 to TRBJ1-2, with no clear D. The CDR3 loop is CASSPRGSDGYTF. The CDR3 DNA reads TGTGCCAGCTCACCCCGAGGATCGGATGGCTACACCTTC.